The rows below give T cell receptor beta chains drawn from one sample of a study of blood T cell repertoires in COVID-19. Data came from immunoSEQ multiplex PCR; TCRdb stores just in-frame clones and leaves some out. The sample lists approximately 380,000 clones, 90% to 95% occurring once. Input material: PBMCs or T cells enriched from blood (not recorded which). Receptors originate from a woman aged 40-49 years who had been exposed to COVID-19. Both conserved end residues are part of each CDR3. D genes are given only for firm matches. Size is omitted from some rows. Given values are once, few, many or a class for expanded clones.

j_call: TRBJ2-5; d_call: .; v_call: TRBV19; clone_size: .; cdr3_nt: TGTGCCAGTAGTCCACGGGGGGCCCTCGGGACCCAGTACTTC; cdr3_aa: CASSPRGALGTQYF
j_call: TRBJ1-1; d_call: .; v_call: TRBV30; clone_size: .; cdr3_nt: TGTGCCTGGATGGGACAAACGAACACTGAAGCTTTCTTT; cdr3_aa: CAWMGQTNTEAFF
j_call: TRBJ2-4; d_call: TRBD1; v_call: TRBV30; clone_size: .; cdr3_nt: TGTGCCTACAACAGGGGAAACATTCAGTACTTC; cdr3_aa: CAYNRGNIQYF
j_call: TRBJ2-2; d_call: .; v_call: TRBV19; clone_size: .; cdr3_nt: TGTGCCAGTAGTCCACCGGGTAGCAGCTACACGACCGGGGAGCTGTTTTTT; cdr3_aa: CASSPPGSSYTTGELFF
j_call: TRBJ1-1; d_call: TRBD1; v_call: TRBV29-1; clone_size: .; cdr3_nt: TGCAGCTCTAAGATGGGACAGGCAAACACTGAAGCTTTCTTT; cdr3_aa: CSSKMGQANTEAFF
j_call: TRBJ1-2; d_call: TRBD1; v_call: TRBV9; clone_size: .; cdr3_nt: TGTGCCAGCAGCCAGAGCGCAGGGGGTCTTAACTATGGCTACACCTTC; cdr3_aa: CASSQSAGGLNYGYTF
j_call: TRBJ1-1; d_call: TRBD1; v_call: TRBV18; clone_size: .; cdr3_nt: TGTGCCAGCTCACCAGGGGGGACAGCCATGAACACTGAAGCTTTCTTT; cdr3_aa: CASSPGGTAMNTEAFF
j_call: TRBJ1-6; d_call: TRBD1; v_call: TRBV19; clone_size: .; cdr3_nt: TGTGCCAGTAGCTCACCCCAGGGGGTAAATTCACCCCTCCACTTT; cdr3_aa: CASSSPQGVNSPLHF
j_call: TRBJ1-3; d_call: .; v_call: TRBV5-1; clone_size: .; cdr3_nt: TGCGCCAGCAGCCAGGGGACCGCTGGAAACACCATATATTTT; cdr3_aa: CASSQGTAGNTIYF
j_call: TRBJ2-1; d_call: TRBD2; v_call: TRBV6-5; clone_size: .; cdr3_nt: TGTGCCAGCAGCCCGCTAGCGGGGCTGGGCAATGAGCAGTTCTTC; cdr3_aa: CASSPLAGLGNEQFF
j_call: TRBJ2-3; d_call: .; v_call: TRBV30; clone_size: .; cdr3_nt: TGTGCCTGGACCGACAGACTTACTAGCACAGATACGCAGTATTTT; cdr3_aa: CAWTDRLTSTDTQYF
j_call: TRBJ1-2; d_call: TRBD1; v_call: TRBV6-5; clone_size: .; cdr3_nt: TGTGCCAGCAATCGGGACAGGAGTGTCTATGGCTACACCTTC; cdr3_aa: CASNRDRSVYGYTF
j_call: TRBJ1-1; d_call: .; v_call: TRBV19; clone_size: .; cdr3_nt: TGTGCCAGTAGTATAGAGGGGGCGCGGACTGAAGCTTTCTTT; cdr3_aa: CASSIEGARTEAFF
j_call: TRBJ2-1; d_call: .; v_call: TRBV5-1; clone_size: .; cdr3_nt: TGCGCCAGCAGCGTGGGGCCACCCTACAATGAGCAGTTCTTC; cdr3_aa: CASSVGPPYNEQFF
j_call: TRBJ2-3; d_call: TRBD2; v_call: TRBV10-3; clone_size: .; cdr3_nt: TGTGCCATCGGAGGAGGGCTAGCGGGAGAAGATACGCAGTATTTT; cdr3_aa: CAIGGGLAGEDTQYF
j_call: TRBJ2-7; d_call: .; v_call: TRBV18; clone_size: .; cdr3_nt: TGTGCCAGCTCACCACCGCCAGGGCCCTCCTACGAGCAGTACTTC; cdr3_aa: CASSPPPGPSYEQYF
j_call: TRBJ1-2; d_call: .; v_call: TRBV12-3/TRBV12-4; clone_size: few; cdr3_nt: TGTGCCAGCAGTCCACGTTTGGGGCTGGGCTACACCTTC; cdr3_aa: CASSPRLGLGYTF
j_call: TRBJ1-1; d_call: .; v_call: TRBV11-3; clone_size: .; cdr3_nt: TGTGCCAGCAGCTCGCGGGGGGGAAACGCTTTCTTT; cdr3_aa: CASSSRGGNAFF
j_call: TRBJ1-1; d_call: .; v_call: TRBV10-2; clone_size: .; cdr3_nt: TGCGCCAGCAGTGAGGGGTACCCGTCGGACAGAAAGAACACTGAAGCTTTCTTT; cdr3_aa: CASSEGYPSDRKNTEAFF
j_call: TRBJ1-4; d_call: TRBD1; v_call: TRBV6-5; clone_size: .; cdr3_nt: TGTGCCAGCATCGGACAGGGGATTGAAAAACTGTTTTTT; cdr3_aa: CASIGQGIEKLFF
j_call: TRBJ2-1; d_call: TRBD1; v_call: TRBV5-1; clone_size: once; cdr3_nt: TGCGCCAGCAGCCATCAGGACAGGGCTTACAATGAGCAGTTCTTC; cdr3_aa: CASSHQDRAYNEQFF
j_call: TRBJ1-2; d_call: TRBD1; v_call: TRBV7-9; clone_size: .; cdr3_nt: TGTGCCAGCAGCTCTTCAGGGGGAGGCTATGGCTACACCTTC; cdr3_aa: CASSSSGGGYGYTF
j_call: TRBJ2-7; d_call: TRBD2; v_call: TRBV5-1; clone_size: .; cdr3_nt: TGCGCCAGCAGCGCATCGACTAGCGGGGGTGCAACCTACGAGCAGTACTTC; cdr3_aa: CASSASTSGGATYEQYF
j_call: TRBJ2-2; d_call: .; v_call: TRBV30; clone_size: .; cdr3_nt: TGTGCCTGGAGTTGGGCGGGCGGGACCGGGGAGCTGTTTTTT; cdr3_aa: CAWSWAGGTGELFF
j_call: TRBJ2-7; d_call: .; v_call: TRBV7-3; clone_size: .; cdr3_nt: TGTGCCAGCAGCTTGTCATCGGCAGGGAAGTACGAGCAGTACTTC; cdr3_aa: CASSLSSAGKYEQYF
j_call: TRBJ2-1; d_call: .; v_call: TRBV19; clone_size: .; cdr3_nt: TGTGCCAGTAGTATAGCGCGGGTAACCAGCTCCTACAATGAGCAGTTCTTC; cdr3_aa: CASSIARVTSSYNEQFF
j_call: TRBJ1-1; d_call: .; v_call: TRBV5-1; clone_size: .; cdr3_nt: TGCGCCAGCAGCGCCAACGACAGAGTTGCGAACACTGAAGCTTTCTTT; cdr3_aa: CASSANDRVANTEAFF
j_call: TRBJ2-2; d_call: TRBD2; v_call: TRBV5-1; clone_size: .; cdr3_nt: TGCGCCAGCAGCCAAATCATAGCGGGAGGCAACACCGGGGAGCTGTTTTTT; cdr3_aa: CASSQIIAGGNTGELFF
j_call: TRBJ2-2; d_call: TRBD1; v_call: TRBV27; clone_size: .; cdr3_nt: TGTGCCAGCAGTTCGGGACAGCTCGACACCGGGGAGCTGTTTTTT; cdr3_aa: CASSSGQLDTGELFF
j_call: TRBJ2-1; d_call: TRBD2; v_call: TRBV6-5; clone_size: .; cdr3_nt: TGTGCCAGCAAGGATCGGGGGGGGTACAATGAGCAGTTCTTC; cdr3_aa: CASKDRGGYNEQFF